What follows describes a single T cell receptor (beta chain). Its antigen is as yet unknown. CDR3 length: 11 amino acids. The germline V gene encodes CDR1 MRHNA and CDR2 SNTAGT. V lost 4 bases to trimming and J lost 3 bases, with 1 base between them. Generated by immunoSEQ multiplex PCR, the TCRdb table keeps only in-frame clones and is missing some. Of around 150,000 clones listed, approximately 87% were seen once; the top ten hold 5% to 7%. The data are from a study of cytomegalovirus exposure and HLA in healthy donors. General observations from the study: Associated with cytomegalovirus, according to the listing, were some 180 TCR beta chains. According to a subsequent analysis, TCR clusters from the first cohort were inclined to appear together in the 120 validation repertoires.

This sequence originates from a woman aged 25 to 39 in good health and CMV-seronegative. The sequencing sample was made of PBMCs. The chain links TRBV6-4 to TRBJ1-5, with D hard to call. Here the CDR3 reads CASSANQPQHF. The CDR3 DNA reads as TGTGCCAGCAGTGCCAATCAGCCCCAGCATTTT.